Shown below are 6 T cell receptor beta chains from a single sample sequenced in a study of T cells after yellow fever vaccination. One entry per CDR3 protein, called by TCRdb with MiXCR from the 5' RACE reads. The profile covers about 260,000 distinct CDR3 sequences, with roughly 13% appearing a single time and about 0.54% taken by the ten largest. The sample consisted of CD4+ T cells sorted from PBMCs, taken 45 days after the yellow fever booster vaccination. The receptor set was obtained from a man aged 30-40 years who received the YFV17D yellow fever vaccine.

This chain links TRBV12-3 or TRBV12-4 with TRBJ1-4, with unresolved D. The CDR3 has 13 residues. V gave up 3 bases and J gave up 8 bases, with 10 bases separating them. The CDR3 here is CASSLGLREKLFF. CDR3 DNA: TGTGCCAGCAGTTTGGGGTTACGGGAAAAACTGTTTTTT.

This clonotype was observed a few times. The chain's CDR3 is CASCRVAGGTDTQYF. CDR3 DNA sequence: TGTGCCAGCTGCCGGGTAGCGGGAGGCACAGATACGCAGTATTTT. The chain has TRBV5-5 and TRBJ2-3, with TRBD2 matching 9 bases. The CDR3 has 15 residues. Germline V lookup: CDR1 SGHKS, CDR2 YYEKEE (reference sequence). The V segment lost 7 bases and the J segment 1 base; nucleotides outside the gene matches: 7.

This clonotype was observed a handful of times. The chain is built from TRBV6-2 or TRBV6-3 and TRBJ2-2, with 10 bases identical to TRBD2. CDR3 length: 18 amino acids. CDR1 is MNHEY and CDR2 is SVGEGT in the germline V gene. J was trimmed by 1 base and V by 5 bases; bases with no gene match: 10. The CDR3 DNA reads TGTGCCAGCAGTCATCGGACTAGCGGCAACCTGAACACCGGGGAGCTGTTTTTT. Protein sequence: CASSHRTSGNLNTGELFF.

The V and J genes are TRBV3-1 and TRBJ2-1; tentatively, D is TRBD1 or TRBD2 (6 bases each). The CDR3 extends over 15 amino acids. Trimming took off 1 base at V and 1 base at J, with 8 bases between the two ends. CDR1 and CDR2 from the germline V gene are LGHDT and YNNKEL (reference sequence). For the CDR3, the DNA is TGTGCCAGCAGCCAAGGGGGGGCTTCCTACAATGAGCAGTTCTTC. The encoded protein is CASSQGGASYNEQFF.

This rearrangement joins TRBV6-2 or TRBV6-3 to TRBJ2-3; D may be TRBD2 (6 bases). Germline loops: CDR1 MNHEY, CDR2 SVGEGT. The CDR3 is 15 residues long. The V and J ends lost 5 bases and 5 bases respectively, with 17 bases between them. The CDR3 region has the DNA TGTGCCAGCAGTAATCCTCGGGACTTCAGAGATACGCAGTATTTT. Protein product: CASSNPRDFRDTQYF.

This sequence joins TRBV12-3 or TRBV12-4 and TRBJ2-3; unclear D gene. Trimming took 5 bases from V and 7 from J, leaving 10 bases between them. The CDR3 totals 12 residues. The CDR3 coding sequence is TGTGCCAGCAGTCCATATCCGAATACGCAGTATTTT. Amino acid sequence: CASSPYPNTQYF.